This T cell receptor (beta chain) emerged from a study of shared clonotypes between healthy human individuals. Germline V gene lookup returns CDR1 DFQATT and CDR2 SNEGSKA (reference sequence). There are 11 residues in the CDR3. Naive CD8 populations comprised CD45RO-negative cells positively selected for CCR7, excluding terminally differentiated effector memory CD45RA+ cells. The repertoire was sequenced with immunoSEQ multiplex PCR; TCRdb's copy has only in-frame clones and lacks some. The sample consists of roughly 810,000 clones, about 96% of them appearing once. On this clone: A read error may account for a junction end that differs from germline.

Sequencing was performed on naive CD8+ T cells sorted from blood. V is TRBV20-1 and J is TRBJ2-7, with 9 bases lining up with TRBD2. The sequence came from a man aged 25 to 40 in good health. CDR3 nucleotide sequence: TGCAGTGCTAGAGGAGCTAGCGGGATGGACTTC. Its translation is CSARGASGMDF.